The sequence of this TCR beta chain was determined in a study of shared T cell receptors in the human thymus. This clone has only a few counts. TCRdb keeps only in-frame clones here, not all; method: immunoSEQ multiplex PCR. This sample has hundreds of thousands of clones, with around 87% found just once. CDR1 is SGHNT and CDR2 is YYREEE in the germline V gene (reference sequence). Trimming removed 4 bases at V and 0 bases at J, with 5 bases between. This CDR3 is built from 12 residues. These data were likewise used in another study, on human thymus T cells. That report notes: The source of the thymus tissue was resections taken during corrective heart surgery.

The sequence derives from a boy younger than two with a congenital heart defect. This chain joins TRBV5-4 and TRBJ2-7; D remains unclear. Sequencing used thymocytes. The CDR3 here is CASSVLSYEQYF. The CDR3 nucleotides are TGTGCCAGCAGCGTCCTCTCCTACGAGCAGTACTTC.